This TCR beta chain was identified during a study of molecular identifiers for immune sequencing clone quantification. Findings of the study overall: Among effectors, clones above 20 RNA copies held over 97% of molecules; among naive cells, under 1%.

This clonotype was detected only a few times. As yet, its antigen is unknown. Researchers sorted naive CD8 T cells as cells that were CD8+CD4-CCR7+CD45RA+. For bulk TCR libraries, previously described methods and listed TCR primers were used. TCRdb re-derived calls from the PCR reads in MiXCR, one entry per CDR3 protein. The sample contains about half a million distinct CDR3 sequences, about a fifth of which appear only once. This CDR3 has 14 amino acids. Trimming left V 10 bases short and J 7 bases short, with 22 bases between. Germline assignment: CDR1 SNHLY and CDR2 FYNNEI. The receptor comes from a human donor in good health. Some libraries in this study had Jurkat cell RNA spiked in. Sequencing input: naive CD8+ T cells from blood, with Jurkat cell RNA spiked in. Indicated subset: FACS-sorted CD8+CD4-CCR7+CD45RA+ naive T cells. This rearrangement joins TRBV2 to TRBJ1-2; the D gene is possibly TRBD1 (5 bases). For the CDR3, the DNA is TGTGCCACCCTAGTCGAGGGGCCATTCTCTGGCTACACCTTC. Translated: CATLVEGPFSGYTF.